The TCR beta chain under discussion was sequenced for a study of glioma-infiltrating T cells. Study-wide points: Tissue and blood shared very few CDR3 sequences.

CDR3 length: 14 residues. The V gene's germline CDR1 is SGHTA and CDR2 FQGNSA. Details on this clonotype: Its matching antigen is unknown. Because it lacks the conserved phenylalanine or tryptophan at the end, this CDR3 is likely a read error.

The iRepertoire nested amplicon-rescue multiplex PCR amplified TCR alpha and beta CDR3s from RNA. TCRdb reprocessed the multiplex PCR reads with MiXCR, giving one entry per CDR3 protein. The sample has 45,000 or so distinct CDR3 sequences, approximately 20% seen once. This receptor was taken from a human donor with low-grade glioma or glioblastoma, undergoing nonglioma brain surgery, or in good health (not recorded which). The rearrangement uses TRBV7-2 and TRBJ2-7; weak D call: TRBD1 (6 bases). The specimen sequenced was glioma tissue, nonneoplastic brain tissue, or PBMCs (not recorded which). CDR3 sequence: CAGSVQGSSYEQYS. CDR3 DNA: TGTGCCGGCAGCGTACAGGGCAGCTCCTACGAGCAGTACTCC.